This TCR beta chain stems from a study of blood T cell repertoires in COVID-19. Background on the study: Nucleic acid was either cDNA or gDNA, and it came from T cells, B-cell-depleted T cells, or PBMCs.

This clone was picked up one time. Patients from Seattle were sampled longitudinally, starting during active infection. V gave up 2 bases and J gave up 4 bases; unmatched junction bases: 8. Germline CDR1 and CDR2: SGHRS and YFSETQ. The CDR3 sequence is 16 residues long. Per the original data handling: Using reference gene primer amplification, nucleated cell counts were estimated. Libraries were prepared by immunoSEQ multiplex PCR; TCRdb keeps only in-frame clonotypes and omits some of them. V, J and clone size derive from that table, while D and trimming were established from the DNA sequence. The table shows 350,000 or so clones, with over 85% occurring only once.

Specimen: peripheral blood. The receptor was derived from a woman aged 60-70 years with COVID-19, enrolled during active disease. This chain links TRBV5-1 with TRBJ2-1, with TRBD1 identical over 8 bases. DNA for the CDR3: TGCGCCAGCAGCTTAATGTCCACAGGGGGATACAATGAGCAGTTCTTC. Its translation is CASSLMSTGGYNEQFF.